This T cell receptor (beta chain) comes out of a study of radiotherapy plus CTLA-4 blockade in lung cancer. On the study more broadly: Patients showed objective responses in about 20% of cases, and disease control was achieved by approximately 31%. Study-level results: The best predictor of response was reported to be early blood T cell clone dynamics, with interferon-beta.

Ipilimumab-mediated CTLA-4 blockade plus focal radiation was given to patients having chemo-refractory metastatic non-small-cell lung cancer. Comment on this clone: Its antigen is unknown.

The CDR3 extends over 17 amino acids. V lost 2 bases and J lost 2; bases outside the gene matches: 7. CDR1 and CDR2 from the germline V gene are MDHEN and SYDVKM. Sequencing was performed with immunoSEQ multiplex PCR; in TCRdb, only in-frame clones are kept and a portion is missing. Of approximately 48,000 clones listed, almost 85% are singletons. The rearrangement uses TRBV28 and TRBJ2-5; 11 nucleotides align to TRBD2. The origin of this receptor is a human donor with non-small cell lung cancer whose response to radiotherapy plus ipilimumab could not be evaluated. The sequencing used peripheral blood, collected from a patient treated with radiotherapy plus ipilimumab. The CDR3 DNA follows: TGTGCCAGCAGTTTAGGGCGACTAGCGGGAAGTCAAGAGACCCAGTACTTC. Residues: CASSLGRLAGSQETQYF.